Sequencing of this T cell receptor beta chain was carried out in a study of identical twins. The CDR3 totals 14 residues. Looked up from germline, CDR1 is DFQATT and CDR2 is SNEGSKA (reference sequence). With 1 base removed from V and 2 bases from J, the gap between germline ends came to 12 bases. The cDNA had a unique molecular identifier and a template-switch universal primer site. TCRdb independently ran MiXCR on the 5' RACE reads; one entry per CDR3 protein. The sample has about 690,000 distinct CDR3 sequences, 21% seen once. Notes on the study in general: Low generation-probability sequences were in excess among twin-shared out-of-frame alpha sequences.

Turning to this clonotype: Its cognate antigen is unknown.

This sample also belongs to another study, concerning T cells expressing NK-cell markers. That report notes: Where a handful of donors were concerned, these clonotypes also led the CD3+CD56-NKG2C+ fraction.

The sample consisted of PBMCs. The clonotype was recovered from a woman aged 18 to 35 in good health. The chain has TRBV20-1 and TRBJ2-7, with D perhaps matching TRBD1 or TRBD2 (5 bases each). The CDR3 bases are TGCAGTGCTAGAGGTTGGGGGACCCCCTACGAGCAGTACTTC. Its protein is CSARGWGTPYEQYF.